This TCR beta chain was sequenced for a study of beta chain features in type 1 diabetes (dated by TCRdb to 2016 to 2019). Regarding the research as a whole: Patients and healthy donors did not differ in mean age, gender distribution, total cell number or subset yield. In the study, TCRB repertoires of sorted circulating CD4+ T cell subsets from recently diagnosed type 1 diabetes patients were compared with those of matched healthy donors. Naive and central memory subsets were obtained from all 30 or so donors, but regulatory and stem cell-like memory subsets were isolated from only 8 patients and about 8 healthy donors. A total of some 100,000,000 sorted cells were examined across all samples, and a strong correlation was observed between cell number per subset and RNA yield. Broader findings and caveats from the paper: Type 1 diabetes patients showed a moderate but significant shortening of TCRB CDR3 length in all four CD4+ subsets. Naive, central memory and regulatory TCRB repertoires appeared to be more alike among patients than among healthy donors. Because the HLA sub-analyses included only small numbers of individuals, any influence of HLA type on TCRB rearrangement was left unresolved. Patients with type 1 diabetes made fewer insertions and deleted more nucleotides at VDJ recombination sites, implying thymic rearrangement abnormalities. PCR might favor shorter templates, but patient and control samples were amplified and corrected together, so any skew would affect both groups equally. Because cDNA rather than genomic DNA was sequenced, highly expressing activated cells could have been over-represented, although no difference in activation and CD3 levels was found between groups.

The entire amount of isolated RNA was reverse transcribed using the High Capacity cDNA Reverse Transcription Kit, so the sequenced TCRB transcripts were expressed ones. Naive, central memory and regulatory T cell samples underwent deep immunoSEQ sequencing, averaging about 3.57 million total reads per sample. Sorted cells were lysed in RLT buffer, and RNA was extracted using DNase-treated RNeasy Micro or Mini kits according to cell number. To prevent cross-contamination, each cell subset was processed individually, whereas patient and healthy donor samples were processed jointly. The immunoSEQ multiplex PCR was used to amplify TCRB sequences from cDNA, yielding 87-bp fragments that span the CDR3 region. The amplicons were sequenced using the Illumina HiSeq platform. The original pipeline was this. Synthetic template baselines were used to correct PCR bias computationally, reads within Hamming distance 2 were collapsed together, and singletons that could not be merged were discarded. By aligning reads against IMGT, V, D and J genes, CDR3 length, and insertions or deletions at six rearrangement sites were assigned. Within each subset, clonotype counts were normalized to the number of sorted cells before true diversity and Gini coefficients were calculated with the tcR R package. The overlap coefficient, calculated on TCRB nucleotide sequences, was used to quantify repertoire sharing. This immuneACCESS table, as held by TCRdb, lists in-frame sequences with V and J called but not all clones. Of the missing ones, under half trace to an unresolved V gene in checked studies; the others have no known cause. That table is the source of V, J and clone size, and D and trimming were worked out from the DNA. The sample yields fewer than 400,000 clones; 6.5% to 10% were counted once. The ten largest clones represent approximately 0.47% of the sample.

A single peripheral blood draw of around 100 mL on average was collected from each donor into heparinised tubes. Using a panel that included CD45RO, CCR7, CD25, CD127, CD95 and CD27, naive, central memory, regulatory and stem cell-like memory CD4+ T cells were sorted on a BD FACSAria II. A purity above 95% was achieved for all sorted populations. PBMCs were isolated right away by Lymphoprep density gradient centrifugation and were stained directly, without culture. So that batch effects would be minimized, each experiment stained and sorted samples in pairs, pairing one healthy donor with one patient. This clone has only a few counts. What antigen it recognizes has not been identified. No much larger clonotype is one base removed from it; base qualities were not supplied. The sample taken for sequencing was central memory CD4+ T cells from blood. This sequence was found in a woman between 18 and 30 years old in good health.

The CDR3 protein: CASSFFPGNYGYTF. In nucleotide form, the sequence is TGTGCCAGCAGTTTTTTTCCAGGGAACTATGGCTACACCTTC. The receptor chain draws on TRBV27 and TRBJ1-2, and TRBD1 may be the D gene, going by 5 matching bases. According to the germline V gene (reference sequence), CDR1 reads MNHEY and CDR2 reads SMNVEV. The cysteine opens and the phenylalanine closes a CDR3 of 14 amino acids. The sequence is cut down to CDR3 DNA, 42 bases in frame from base 1. V is pared back by 3 bases and J by 2 bases, with 10 bases lying between the germline termini.